This T cell receptor beta chain was captured in a study of post-analysis software for immune sequencing data. Overall study context: Recorded subtypes: relapsing-remitting, secondary progressive, progressive-relapsing; some patients unannotated. Regarding the study as a whole: TRBV segments more frequent in patients than in controls numbered roughly 5 and included TRBV5-6, TRBV5-1 and TRBV20-1.

A remark on this clonotype: The antigen is unknown.

cDNA libraries of TCR beta carried unique molecular identifiers. One entry per CDR3 protein results from TCRdb running MiXCR on the PCR reads. The sample contains roughly 870,000 distinct CDR3 sequences, roughly 50% of which appear only once. CDR3 length: 14 amino acids. Per the germline V gene, CDR1 is SGHRS and CDR2 is YFSETQ. Deletions cut 6 bases from V and 0 bases from J, with 10 bases between. This TCR was recovered from a girl aged 5-17 years with multiple sclerosis. The chain combines TRBV5-1 with TRBJ2-1; D is possibly TRBD2 (6 bases). Sequences were obtained from blood. CDR3 residues: CASNLAASYNEQFF. CDR3 nucleotides: TGCGCCAGCAATTTAGCGGCCTCCTACAATGAGCAGTTCTTC.